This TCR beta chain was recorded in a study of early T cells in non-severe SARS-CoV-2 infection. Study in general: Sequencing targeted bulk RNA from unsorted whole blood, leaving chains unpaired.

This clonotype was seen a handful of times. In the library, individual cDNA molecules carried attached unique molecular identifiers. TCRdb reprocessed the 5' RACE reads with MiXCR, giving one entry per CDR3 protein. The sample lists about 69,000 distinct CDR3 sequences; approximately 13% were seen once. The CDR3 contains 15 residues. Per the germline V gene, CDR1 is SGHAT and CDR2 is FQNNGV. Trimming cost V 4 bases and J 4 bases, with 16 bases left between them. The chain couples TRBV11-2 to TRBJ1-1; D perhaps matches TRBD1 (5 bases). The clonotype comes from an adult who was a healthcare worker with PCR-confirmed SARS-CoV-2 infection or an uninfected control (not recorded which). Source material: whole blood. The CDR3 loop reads CASSSRGFWGTEAFF. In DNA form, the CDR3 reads TGTGCCAGCAGCTCTAGGGGATTCTGGGGCACTGAAGCTTTCTTT.